The clone carrying this T cell receptor (beta chain) was seen a handful of times. No antigen is known for it. The source of the sample is a study of molecular identifiers for immune sequencing clone quantification. This CDR3 spans 15 amino acids. Germline CDR1 SGHVS, CDR2 FNYEAQ. V lost 4 bases and J 6 bases, leaving 16 bases between the germline ends. Notes on the study in general: Highly expanded clone sizes could end up underestimated if a barcode were shared by identical TCR molecules.

A single record per CDR3 protein comes from TCRdb applying MiXCR to the PCR reads. The sample has about 510,000 distinct CDR3 sequences, under 30% seen once. The TCR sequence derives from a human donor in good health. Some libraries in this study had Jurkat cell RNA spiked in. The sequencing sample was made of naive CD8+ T cells from blood, with Jurkat cell RNA spiked in. Documented subset: FACS-sorted CD8+CD4-CCR7+CD45RA+ naive T cells. V usage is TRBV7-6 and J usage is TRBJ2-1; no clear D gene. CDR3 loop: CASSSPGPIGNEQFF. The CDR3 bases are TGTGCCAGCAGCTCCCCGGGCCCGATTGGCAATGAGCAGTTCTTC.